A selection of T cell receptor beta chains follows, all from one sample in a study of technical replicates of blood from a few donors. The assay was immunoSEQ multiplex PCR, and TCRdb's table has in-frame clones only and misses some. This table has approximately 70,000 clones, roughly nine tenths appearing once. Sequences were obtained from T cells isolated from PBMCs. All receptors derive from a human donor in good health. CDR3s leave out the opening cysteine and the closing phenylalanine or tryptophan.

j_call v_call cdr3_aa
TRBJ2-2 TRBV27 ASTPTNTGELF
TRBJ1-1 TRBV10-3 AISESSPGTEAF
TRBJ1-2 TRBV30 ARSQGDGYT
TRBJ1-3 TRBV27 ASSLSRAGNTIY
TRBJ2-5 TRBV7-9 ASSFRGGETQY
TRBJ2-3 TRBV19 ASSMEGGSLDTQY
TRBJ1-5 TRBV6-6 ASRGQGDQPQH
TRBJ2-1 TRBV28 ASTPWKEYNEQF
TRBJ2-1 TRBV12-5 ASGLNRLAASSYNEQF
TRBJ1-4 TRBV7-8 ASSRLGTANEKLF
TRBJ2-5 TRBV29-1 SVGPGQGGETQY
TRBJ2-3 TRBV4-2 ASSQRDSLGADTQY
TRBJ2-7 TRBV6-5 ASSYETSGSYEQY
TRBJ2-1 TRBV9 ASSLRRTSGINEQF
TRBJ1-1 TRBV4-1 ASSHRDSMNTEAF
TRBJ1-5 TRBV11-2 ASSLVDSQPQH
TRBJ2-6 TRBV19 ASQVSGANVLT
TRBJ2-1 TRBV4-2 ASSQNTGLLDNEQF
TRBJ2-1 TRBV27 ASSEGLAGYNEQF
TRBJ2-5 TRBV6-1 ASSVLVVETQY
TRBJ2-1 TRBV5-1 ASSLLAGPNEQF
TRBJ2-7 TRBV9 ASSELGQGAHEQY
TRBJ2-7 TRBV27 ASSSPGLASSYEQY
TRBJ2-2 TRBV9 ASSLISGSNSGGELF
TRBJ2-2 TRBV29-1 SVDRGNTGELF
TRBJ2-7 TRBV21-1 ASSKGDRENKQY
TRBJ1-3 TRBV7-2 ASSLVATSGNTIY
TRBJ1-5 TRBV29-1 SGLRTGDNQPQH
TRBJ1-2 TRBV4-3 ASSHRLDYGYT
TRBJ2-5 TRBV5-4 ASSLGLAGETQY
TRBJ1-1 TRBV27 ASSRTVRYTEAF
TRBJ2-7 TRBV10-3 AISGDSLSYEQY
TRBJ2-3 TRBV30 AWSEVAGGVTDTQY